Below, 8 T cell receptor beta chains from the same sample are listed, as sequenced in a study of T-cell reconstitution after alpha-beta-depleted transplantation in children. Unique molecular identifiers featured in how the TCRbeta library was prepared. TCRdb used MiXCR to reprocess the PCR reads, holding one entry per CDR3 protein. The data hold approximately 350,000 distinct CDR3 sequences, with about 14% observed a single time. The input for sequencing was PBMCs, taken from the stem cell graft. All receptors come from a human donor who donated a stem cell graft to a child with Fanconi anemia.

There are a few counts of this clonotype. CDR3 bases: TGCAGCGTTGTGGTCTCTGGGGCCAACGTCCTGACTTTC. Residues: CSVVVSGANVLTF. The rearrangement links TRBV29-1 to TRBJ2-6; D unclear. The V gene's germline CDR1 is SQVTM and CDR2 ANQGSEA. The V gene lost 4 bases and the J gene lost 0 bases, with 4 bases spanning the gap. CDR3 length: 13 amino acids. Looking up the rest from reference TRBV29-1 and TRBJ2-6 gives the full variable domain: SAVISQKPSRDICQRGTSLTIQCQVDSQVTMMFWYRQQPGQSLTLIATANQGSEATYESGFVIDKFPISRPNLTFSTLTVSNMSPEDSSIYLCSVVVSGANVLTFGAGSRLTVL.

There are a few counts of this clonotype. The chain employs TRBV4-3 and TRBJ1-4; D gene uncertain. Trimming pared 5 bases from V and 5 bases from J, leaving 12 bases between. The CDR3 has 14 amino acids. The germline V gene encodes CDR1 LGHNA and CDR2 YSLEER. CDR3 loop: CASSEAGHNEKLFF. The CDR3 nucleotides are TGCGCCAGCAGCGAGGCAGGCCACAATGAAAAACTGTTTTTT.

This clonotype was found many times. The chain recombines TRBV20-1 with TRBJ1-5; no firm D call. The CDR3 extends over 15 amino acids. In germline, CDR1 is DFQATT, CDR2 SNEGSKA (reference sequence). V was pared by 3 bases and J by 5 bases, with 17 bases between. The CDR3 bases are TGCAGTGCTAGCCCTTCCAAGGGTTCCGATCAGCCCCAGCATTTT. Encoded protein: CSASPSKGSDQPQHF.

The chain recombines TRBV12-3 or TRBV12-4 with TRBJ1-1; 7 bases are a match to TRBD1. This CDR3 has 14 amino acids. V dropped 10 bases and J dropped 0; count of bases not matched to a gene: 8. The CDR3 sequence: CATNRGLLNTEAFF. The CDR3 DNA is TGTGCCACTAACAGGGGCTTACTGAACACTGAAGCTTTCTTT.

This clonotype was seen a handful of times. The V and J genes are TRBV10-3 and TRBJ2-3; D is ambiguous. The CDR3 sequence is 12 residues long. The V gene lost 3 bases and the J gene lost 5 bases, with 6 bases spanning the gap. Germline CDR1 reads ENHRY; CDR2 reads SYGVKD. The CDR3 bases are TGTGCCATCAGTGATAAGGGAGATACGCAGTATTTT. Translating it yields CAISDKGDTQYF.

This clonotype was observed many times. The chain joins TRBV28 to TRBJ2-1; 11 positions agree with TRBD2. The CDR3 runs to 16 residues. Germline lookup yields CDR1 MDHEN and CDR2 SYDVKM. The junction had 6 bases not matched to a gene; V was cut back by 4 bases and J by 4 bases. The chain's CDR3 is CASSSTTSGDYNEQFF. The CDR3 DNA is TGTGCCAGCAGTTCTACGACTAGCGGGGATTACAATGAGCAGTTCTTC.

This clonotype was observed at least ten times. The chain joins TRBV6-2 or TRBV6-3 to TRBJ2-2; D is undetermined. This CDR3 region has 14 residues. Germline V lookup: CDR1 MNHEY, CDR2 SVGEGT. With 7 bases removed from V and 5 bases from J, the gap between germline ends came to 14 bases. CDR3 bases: TGTGCCAGCACCCGAGTACCAATTACCGGGGAGCTGTTTTTT. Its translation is CASTRVPITGELFF.

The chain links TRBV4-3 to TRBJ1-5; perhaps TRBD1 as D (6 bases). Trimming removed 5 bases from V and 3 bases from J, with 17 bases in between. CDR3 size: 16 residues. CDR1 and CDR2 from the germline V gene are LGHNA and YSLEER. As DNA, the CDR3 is TGCGCCAGCAGCTTGCTCAGGGGAATGGACAATCAGCCCCAGCATTTT. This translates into CASSLLRGMDNQPQHF.